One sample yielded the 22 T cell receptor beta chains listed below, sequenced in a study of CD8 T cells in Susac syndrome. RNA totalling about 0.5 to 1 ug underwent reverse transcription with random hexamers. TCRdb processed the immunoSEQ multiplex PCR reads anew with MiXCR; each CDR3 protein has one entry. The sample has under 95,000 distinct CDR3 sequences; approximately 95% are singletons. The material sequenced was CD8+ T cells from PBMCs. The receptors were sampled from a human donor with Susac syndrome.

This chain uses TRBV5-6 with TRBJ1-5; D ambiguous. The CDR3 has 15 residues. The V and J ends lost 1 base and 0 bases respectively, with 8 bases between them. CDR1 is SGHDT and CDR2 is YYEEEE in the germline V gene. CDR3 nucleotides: TGTGCCAGCAGCTTGTTTCGGGGTAGCAATCAGCCCCAGCATTTT. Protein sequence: CASSLFRGSNQPQHF.

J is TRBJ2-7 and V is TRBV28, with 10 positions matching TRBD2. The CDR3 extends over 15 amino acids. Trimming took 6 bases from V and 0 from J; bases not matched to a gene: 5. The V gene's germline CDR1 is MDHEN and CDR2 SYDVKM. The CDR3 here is CASSPSSGGSYEQYF. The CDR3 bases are TGTGCCAGCAGCCCCTCTAGCGGGGGCTCCTACGAGCAGTACTTC.

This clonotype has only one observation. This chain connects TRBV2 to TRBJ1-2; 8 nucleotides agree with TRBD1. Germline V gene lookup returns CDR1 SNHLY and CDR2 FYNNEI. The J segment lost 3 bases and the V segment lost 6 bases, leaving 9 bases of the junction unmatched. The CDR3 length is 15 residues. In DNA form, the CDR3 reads TGTGCCAGCAGCCTATCCTCGACAGGGGACTATGGCTACACCTTC. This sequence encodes CASSLSSTGDYGYTF.

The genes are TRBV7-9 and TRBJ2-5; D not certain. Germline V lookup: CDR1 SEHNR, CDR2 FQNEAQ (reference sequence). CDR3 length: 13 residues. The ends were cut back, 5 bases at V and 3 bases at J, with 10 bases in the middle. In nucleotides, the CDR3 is TGTGCCAGCAGCGATGGAATGGAAGAGACCCAGTACTTC. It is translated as CASSDGMEETQYF.

The CDR3 coding sequence is TGTGCCAGCAGCCCACTAGGAGGGTCCTACGAGCAGTACTTC. Its protein is CASSPLGGSYEQYF. This chain connects TRBV4-2 to TRBJ2-7; perhaps TRBD2 as D (6 bases). Trimming removed 4 bases at V and 1 base at J, with 11 bases between. Germline V gene data show CDR1 as LGHNA and CDR2 as YNFKEQ. The CDR3 has 14 amino acids.

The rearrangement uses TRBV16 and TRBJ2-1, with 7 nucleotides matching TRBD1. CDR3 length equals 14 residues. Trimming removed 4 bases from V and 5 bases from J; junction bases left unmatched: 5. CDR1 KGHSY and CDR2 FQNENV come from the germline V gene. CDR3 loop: CASSPGTVDNEQFF. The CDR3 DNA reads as TGTGCCAGCAGCCCAGGGACAGTAGACAATGAGCAGTTCTTC.

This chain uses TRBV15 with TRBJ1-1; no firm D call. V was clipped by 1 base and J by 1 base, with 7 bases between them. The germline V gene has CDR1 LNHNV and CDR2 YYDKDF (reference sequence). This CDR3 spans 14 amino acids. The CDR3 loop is CATSRVGENTEAFF. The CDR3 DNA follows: TGTGCCACCAGCAGAGTTGGGGAGAACACTGAAGCTTTCTTT.

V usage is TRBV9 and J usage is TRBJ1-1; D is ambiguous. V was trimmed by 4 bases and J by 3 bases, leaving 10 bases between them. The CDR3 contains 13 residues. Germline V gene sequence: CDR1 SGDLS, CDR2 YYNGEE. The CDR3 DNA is TGTGCCAGCAGCCGGCCGGGAGACACTGAAGCTTTCTTT. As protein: CASSRPGDTEAFF.

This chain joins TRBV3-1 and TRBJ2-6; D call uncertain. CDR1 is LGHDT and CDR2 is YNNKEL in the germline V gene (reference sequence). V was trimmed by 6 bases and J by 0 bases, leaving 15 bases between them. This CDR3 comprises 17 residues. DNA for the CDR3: TGTGCCAGCAGGCCCCCCCCATGGGACTCTGGGGCCAACGTCCTGACTTTC. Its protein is CASRPPPWDSGANVLTF.

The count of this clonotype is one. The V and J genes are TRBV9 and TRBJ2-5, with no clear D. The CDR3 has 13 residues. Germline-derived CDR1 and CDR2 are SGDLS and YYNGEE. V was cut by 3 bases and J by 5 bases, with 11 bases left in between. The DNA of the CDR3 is TGTGCCAGCAGCGCCCCCAAGGAGGAGACCCAGTACTTC. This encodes CASSAPKEETQYF.

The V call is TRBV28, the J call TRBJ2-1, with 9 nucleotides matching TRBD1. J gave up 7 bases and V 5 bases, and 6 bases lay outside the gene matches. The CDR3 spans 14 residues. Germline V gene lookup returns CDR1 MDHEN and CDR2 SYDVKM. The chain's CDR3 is CASSTDGTGNEQFF. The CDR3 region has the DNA TGTGCCAGCAGTACGGACGGGACAGGGAATGAGCAGTTCTTC.

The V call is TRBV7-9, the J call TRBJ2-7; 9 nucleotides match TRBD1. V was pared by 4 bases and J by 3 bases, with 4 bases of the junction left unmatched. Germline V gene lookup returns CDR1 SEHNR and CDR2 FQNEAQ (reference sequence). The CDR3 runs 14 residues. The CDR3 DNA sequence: TGTGCCAGCAGCTCCCGGACAGGGGACTACGAGCAGTACTTC. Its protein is CASSSRTGDYEQYF.

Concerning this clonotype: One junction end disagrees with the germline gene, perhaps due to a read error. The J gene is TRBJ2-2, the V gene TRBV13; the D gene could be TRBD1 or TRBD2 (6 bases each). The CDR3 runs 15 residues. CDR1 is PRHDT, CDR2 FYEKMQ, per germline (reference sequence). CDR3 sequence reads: CASSLGGSGTGELFF. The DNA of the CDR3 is TGTGCCAGCAGCCTAGGGGGGAGTGGCACCGGGGAGCTGTTTTTT.

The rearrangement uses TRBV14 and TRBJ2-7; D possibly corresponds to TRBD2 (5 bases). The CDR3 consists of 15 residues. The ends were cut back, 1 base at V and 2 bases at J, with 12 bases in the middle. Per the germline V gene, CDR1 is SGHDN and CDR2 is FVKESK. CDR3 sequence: CASSQAWTDTYEQYF. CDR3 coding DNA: TGTGCCAGCAGCCAAGCCTGGACTGATACCTACGAGCAGTACTTC.

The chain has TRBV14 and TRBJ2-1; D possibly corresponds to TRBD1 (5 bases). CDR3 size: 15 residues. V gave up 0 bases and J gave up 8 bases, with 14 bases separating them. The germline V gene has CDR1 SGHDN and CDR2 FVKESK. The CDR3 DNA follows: TGTGCCAGCAGCCAAGAAGGGGTGGGCTGGGATGAGCAGTTCTTC. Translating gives CASSQEGVGWDEQFF.

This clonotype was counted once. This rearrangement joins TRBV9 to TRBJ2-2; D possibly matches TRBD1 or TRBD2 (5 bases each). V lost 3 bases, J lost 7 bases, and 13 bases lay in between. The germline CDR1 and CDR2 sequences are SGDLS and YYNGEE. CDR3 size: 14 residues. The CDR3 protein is CASSDVGTGGELFF. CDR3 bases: TGTGCCAGCAGCGACGTCGGGACGGGCGGGGAGCTGTTTTTT.

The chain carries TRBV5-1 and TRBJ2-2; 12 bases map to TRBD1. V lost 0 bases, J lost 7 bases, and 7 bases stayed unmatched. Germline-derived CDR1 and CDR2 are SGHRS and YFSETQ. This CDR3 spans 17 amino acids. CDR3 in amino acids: CASSLDPGTGGDGELFF. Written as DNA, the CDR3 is TGCGCCAGCAGCTTGGACCCCGGGACAGGGGGCGACGGGGAGCTGTTTTTT.

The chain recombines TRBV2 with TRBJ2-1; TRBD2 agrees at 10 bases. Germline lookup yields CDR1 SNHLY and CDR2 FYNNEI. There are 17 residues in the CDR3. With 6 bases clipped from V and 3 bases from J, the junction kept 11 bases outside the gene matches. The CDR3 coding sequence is TGTGCCAGCAGCCAAACCCCGCTAGCGGGAGTCTACAATGAGCAGTTCTTC. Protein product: CASSQTPLAGVYNEQFF.

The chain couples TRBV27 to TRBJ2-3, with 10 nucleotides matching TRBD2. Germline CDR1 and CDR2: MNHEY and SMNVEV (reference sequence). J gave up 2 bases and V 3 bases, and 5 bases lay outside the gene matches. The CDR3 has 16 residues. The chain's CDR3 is CASSLKLAGYTDTQYF. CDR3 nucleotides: TGTGCCAGCAGTTTGAAACTAGCGGGGTACACAGATACGCAGTATTTT.

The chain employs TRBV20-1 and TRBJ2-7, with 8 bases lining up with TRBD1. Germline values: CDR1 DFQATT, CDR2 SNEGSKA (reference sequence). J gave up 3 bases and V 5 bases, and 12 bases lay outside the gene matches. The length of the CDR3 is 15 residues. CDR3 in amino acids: CSAFPVGQGHYEQYF. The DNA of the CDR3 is TGCAGTGCTTTCCCCGTCGGACAGGGCCACTACGAGCAGTACTTC.

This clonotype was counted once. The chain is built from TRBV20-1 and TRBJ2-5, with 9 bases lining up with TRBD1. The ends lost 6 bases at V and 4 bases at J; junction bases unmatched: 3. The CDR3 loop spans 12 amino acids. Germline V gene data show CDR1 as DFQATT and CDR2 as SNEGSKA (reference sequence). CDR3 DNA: TGCAGTGCCCTGGGACAGGGAGAGACCCAGTACTTC. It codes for CSALGQGETQYF.

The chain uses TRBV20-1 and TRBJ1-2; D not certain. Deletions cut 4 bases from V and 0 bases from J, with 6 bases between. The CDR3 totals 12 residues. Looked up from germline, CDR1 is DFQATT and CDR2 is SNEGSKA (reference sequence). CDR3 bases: TGCAGTGCTACTGCCTCTAACTATGGCTACACCTTC. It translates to CSATASNYGYTF.